The 14 T cell receptor beta chains below come from one sample, sequenced in a study of CD8 T cells in ankylosing spondylitis. TCRdb processed the 5' RACE reads anew with MiXCR; each CDR3 protein has one entry. The sample lists around 300,000 distinct CDR3 sequences; around 10% were seen once. Material: blood, either unsorted or a sorted T cell fraction (not recorded which). The receptors shown here come from a female donor with ankylosing spondylitis or in good health (not recorded which).

Ten or more counts support this clonotype. The rearrangement uses TRBV6-5 and TRBJ2-7; weak D call: TRBD1 (5 bases). Germline V CDR1 and CDR2: MNHEY, SVGAGI. V was cut by 1 base and J by 0 bases, with 16 bases left in between. CDR3 length equals 17 residues. CDR3 residues: CASSYFADRRASYEQYF. For the CDR3, the DNA is TGTGCCAGCAGTTACTTTGCAGACAGAAGGGCCTCCTACGAGCAGTACTTC.

V is TRBV4-3 and J is TRBJ2-1; 7 bases fit TRBD2. Germline-derived CDR1 and CDR2 are LGHNA and YSLEER. After removal of 4 bases from V and 0 bases from J, the junction contained 9 bases not matched to a gene. The length of the CDR3 is 17 residues. The CDR3 coding sequence is TGCGCCAGCAGCCCGGCGGGAGTCTCTAGCTCCTACAATGAGCAGTTCTTC. It encodes CASSPAGVSSSYNEQFF.

The table lists this clonotype with many counts. The chain couples TRBV7-2 to TRBJ1-2; unclear D gene. V lost 5 bases and J 11 bases, leaving 12 bases between the germline ends. The germline V gene has CDR1 SGHTA and CDR2 FQGNSA. The CDR3 loop spans 11 amino acids. The CDR3 sequence: CASSQKLDYTF. The CDR3 DNA is TGTGCCAGCAGCCAGAAGCTGGATTACACCTTC.

This rearrangement joins TRBV7-9 to TRBJ2-5; a possible D gene is TRBD2 (6 bases). V was pared by 1 base and J by 2 bases, with 11 bases between. CDR1 is SEHNR, CDR2 FQNEAQ, per germline (reference sequence). The CDR3 spans 15 residues. CDR3 bases: TGTGCCAGCAGCTTAGTGGGACTGAATCAAGAGACCCAGTACTTC. This sequence encodes CASSLVGLNQETQYF. The full variable domain, in which reference TRBV7-9 and TRBJ2-5 provide the parts outside the CDR3, is DTGVSQNPRHKITKRGQNVTFRCDPISEHNRLYWYRQTLGQGPEFLTYFQNEAQLEKSRLLSDRFSAERPKGSFSTLEIQRTEQGDSAMYLCASSLVGLNQETQYFGPGTRLLVL.

The sample holds a few counts of this clonotype. This chain links TRBV7-6 with TRBJ2-3; D not resolved. This CDR3 region has 17 residues. V was clipped by 1 base and J by 5 bases, with 19 bases between them. Germline V gives CDR1 SGHVS, CDR2 FNYEAQ. CDR3 protein: CASSLERLGGKGDTQYF. CDR3 in DNA: TGTGCCAGCAGCTTAGAACGATTAGGTGGGAAGGGAGATACGCAGTATTTT.

This clonotype was found many times. The chain uses TRBV7-9 and TRBJ2-2; maybe TRBD1 (6 bases). The CDR3 spans 16 residues. Trimming removed 5 bases from V and 4 bases from J, with 17 bases in between. CDR1 SEHNR and CDR2 FQNEAQ come from the germline V gene (reference sequence). In nucleotides, the CDR3 is TGTGCCAGCAGCGGAAACAGGGATCTCGTCACCGGGGAGCTGTTTTTT. It specifies CASSGNRDLVTGELFF.

This clonotype has ten or more counts. The rearrangement joins TRBV4-3 to TRBJ1-3; D uncertain. Germline loops: CDR1 LGHNA, CDR2 YSLEER. V was pared by 1 base and J by 8 bases, with 15 bases between. The CDR3 is 15 amino acids. CDR3 residues: CASSQVLLRGDTIYF. CDR3 DNA: TGCGCCAGCAGCCAAGTACTACTTCGGGGTGACACCATATATTTT.

This clonotype was seen more than once but under ten times. J is TRBJ1-1 and V is TRBV5-1; 8 bases agree with TRBD1. Germline CDR1 is SGHRS and CDR2 is YFSETQ. This CDR3 contains 15 residues. Losses at the gene ends were 4 bases for V and 4 bases for J; bases not matched to a gene: 9. The CDR3 protein is CASSTRTGTSTEAFF. The DNA of the CDR3 is TGCGCCAGCAGCACCCGGACAGGGACGAGCACTGAAGCTTTCTTT.

This clonotype was observed at least ten times. The CDR3 DNA reads as TGCGCCAGCAGCCCCGGGACTCGGTACGAGCAGTACTTC. Translation gives CASSPGTRYEQYF. The chain couples TRBV5-1 to TRBJ2-7; tentative D call: TRBD2 (6 bases). The ends were cut back, 4 bases at V and 4 bases at J, with 12 bases in the middle. Germline CDR1 reads SGHRS; CDR2 reads YFSETQ. The CDR3 is 13 amino acids.

The V gene is TRBV3-1, the J gene TRBJ1-2; 7 bases agree with TRBD1. The CDR3 runs to 14 residues. The junction had 4 bases not matched to a gene; V was cut back by 4 bases and J by 2 bases. Germline V gives CDR1 LGHDT, CDR2 YNNKEL (reference sequence). Here the CDR3 DNA reads TGTGCCAGCAGCCCCGGGACAGTGAACTATGGCTACACCTTC. Translating gives CASSPGTVNYGYTF.

The chain has TRBV5-4 and TRBJ2-5; D tentatively fits TRBD1 or TRBD2 (5 bases each). The CDR3 is made up of 15 amino acids. V dropped 2 bases and J dropped 0 bases, with 11 bases sitting between them. CDR1 is SGHNT and CDR2 is YYREEE in the germline V gene (reference sequence). The CDR3 sequence is CASSFPGRNQETQYF. For the CDR3, the DNA is TGTGCCAGCAGCTTCCCGGGACGAAACCAAGAGACCCAGTACTTC.

In its sample, this clonotype was seen a few times. This chain connects TRBV5-1 to TRBJ2-1; tentative D call: TRBD1 (5 bases). The ends were cut back, 0 bases at V and 12 bases at J, with 13 bases in the middle. This CDR3 spans 13 amino acids. CDR1 SGHRS and CDR2 YFSETQ come from the germline V gene. CDR3 DNA: TGCGCCAGCAGCTTGGAGGGGCCCGGATGGCAGTTCTTC. It is translated as CASSLEGPGWQFF.

This clonotype was recorded many times. The rearrangement links TRBV3-1 to TRBJ2-1, with 7 bases identical to TRBD2. CDR1 LGHDT and CDR2 YNNKEL come from the germline V gene (reference sequence). Trimming took 0 bases from V and 2 from J; bases not matched to a gene: 4. The CDR3 length is 16 residues. As DNA, the CDR3 is TGTGCCAGCAGCCAAGATCGTCTAGCGGCCTACAATGAGCAGTTCTTC. Protein product: CASSQDRLAAYNEQFF.

A few counts support this clonotype. CDR3 in amino acids: CASSPLSWVKNSPLHF. CDR3 nucleotides: TGTGCCAGCAGCCCGTTGTCTTGGGTGAAGAATTCACCCCTCCACTTT. The chain recombines TRBV28 with TRBJ1-6; D gene ambiguous. This CDR3 is built from 16 residues. Between the trimmed V and J ends, which lost 6 bases and 7 bases, there was a span of 19 bases. Germline CDR1 MDHEN, CDR2 SYDVKM.